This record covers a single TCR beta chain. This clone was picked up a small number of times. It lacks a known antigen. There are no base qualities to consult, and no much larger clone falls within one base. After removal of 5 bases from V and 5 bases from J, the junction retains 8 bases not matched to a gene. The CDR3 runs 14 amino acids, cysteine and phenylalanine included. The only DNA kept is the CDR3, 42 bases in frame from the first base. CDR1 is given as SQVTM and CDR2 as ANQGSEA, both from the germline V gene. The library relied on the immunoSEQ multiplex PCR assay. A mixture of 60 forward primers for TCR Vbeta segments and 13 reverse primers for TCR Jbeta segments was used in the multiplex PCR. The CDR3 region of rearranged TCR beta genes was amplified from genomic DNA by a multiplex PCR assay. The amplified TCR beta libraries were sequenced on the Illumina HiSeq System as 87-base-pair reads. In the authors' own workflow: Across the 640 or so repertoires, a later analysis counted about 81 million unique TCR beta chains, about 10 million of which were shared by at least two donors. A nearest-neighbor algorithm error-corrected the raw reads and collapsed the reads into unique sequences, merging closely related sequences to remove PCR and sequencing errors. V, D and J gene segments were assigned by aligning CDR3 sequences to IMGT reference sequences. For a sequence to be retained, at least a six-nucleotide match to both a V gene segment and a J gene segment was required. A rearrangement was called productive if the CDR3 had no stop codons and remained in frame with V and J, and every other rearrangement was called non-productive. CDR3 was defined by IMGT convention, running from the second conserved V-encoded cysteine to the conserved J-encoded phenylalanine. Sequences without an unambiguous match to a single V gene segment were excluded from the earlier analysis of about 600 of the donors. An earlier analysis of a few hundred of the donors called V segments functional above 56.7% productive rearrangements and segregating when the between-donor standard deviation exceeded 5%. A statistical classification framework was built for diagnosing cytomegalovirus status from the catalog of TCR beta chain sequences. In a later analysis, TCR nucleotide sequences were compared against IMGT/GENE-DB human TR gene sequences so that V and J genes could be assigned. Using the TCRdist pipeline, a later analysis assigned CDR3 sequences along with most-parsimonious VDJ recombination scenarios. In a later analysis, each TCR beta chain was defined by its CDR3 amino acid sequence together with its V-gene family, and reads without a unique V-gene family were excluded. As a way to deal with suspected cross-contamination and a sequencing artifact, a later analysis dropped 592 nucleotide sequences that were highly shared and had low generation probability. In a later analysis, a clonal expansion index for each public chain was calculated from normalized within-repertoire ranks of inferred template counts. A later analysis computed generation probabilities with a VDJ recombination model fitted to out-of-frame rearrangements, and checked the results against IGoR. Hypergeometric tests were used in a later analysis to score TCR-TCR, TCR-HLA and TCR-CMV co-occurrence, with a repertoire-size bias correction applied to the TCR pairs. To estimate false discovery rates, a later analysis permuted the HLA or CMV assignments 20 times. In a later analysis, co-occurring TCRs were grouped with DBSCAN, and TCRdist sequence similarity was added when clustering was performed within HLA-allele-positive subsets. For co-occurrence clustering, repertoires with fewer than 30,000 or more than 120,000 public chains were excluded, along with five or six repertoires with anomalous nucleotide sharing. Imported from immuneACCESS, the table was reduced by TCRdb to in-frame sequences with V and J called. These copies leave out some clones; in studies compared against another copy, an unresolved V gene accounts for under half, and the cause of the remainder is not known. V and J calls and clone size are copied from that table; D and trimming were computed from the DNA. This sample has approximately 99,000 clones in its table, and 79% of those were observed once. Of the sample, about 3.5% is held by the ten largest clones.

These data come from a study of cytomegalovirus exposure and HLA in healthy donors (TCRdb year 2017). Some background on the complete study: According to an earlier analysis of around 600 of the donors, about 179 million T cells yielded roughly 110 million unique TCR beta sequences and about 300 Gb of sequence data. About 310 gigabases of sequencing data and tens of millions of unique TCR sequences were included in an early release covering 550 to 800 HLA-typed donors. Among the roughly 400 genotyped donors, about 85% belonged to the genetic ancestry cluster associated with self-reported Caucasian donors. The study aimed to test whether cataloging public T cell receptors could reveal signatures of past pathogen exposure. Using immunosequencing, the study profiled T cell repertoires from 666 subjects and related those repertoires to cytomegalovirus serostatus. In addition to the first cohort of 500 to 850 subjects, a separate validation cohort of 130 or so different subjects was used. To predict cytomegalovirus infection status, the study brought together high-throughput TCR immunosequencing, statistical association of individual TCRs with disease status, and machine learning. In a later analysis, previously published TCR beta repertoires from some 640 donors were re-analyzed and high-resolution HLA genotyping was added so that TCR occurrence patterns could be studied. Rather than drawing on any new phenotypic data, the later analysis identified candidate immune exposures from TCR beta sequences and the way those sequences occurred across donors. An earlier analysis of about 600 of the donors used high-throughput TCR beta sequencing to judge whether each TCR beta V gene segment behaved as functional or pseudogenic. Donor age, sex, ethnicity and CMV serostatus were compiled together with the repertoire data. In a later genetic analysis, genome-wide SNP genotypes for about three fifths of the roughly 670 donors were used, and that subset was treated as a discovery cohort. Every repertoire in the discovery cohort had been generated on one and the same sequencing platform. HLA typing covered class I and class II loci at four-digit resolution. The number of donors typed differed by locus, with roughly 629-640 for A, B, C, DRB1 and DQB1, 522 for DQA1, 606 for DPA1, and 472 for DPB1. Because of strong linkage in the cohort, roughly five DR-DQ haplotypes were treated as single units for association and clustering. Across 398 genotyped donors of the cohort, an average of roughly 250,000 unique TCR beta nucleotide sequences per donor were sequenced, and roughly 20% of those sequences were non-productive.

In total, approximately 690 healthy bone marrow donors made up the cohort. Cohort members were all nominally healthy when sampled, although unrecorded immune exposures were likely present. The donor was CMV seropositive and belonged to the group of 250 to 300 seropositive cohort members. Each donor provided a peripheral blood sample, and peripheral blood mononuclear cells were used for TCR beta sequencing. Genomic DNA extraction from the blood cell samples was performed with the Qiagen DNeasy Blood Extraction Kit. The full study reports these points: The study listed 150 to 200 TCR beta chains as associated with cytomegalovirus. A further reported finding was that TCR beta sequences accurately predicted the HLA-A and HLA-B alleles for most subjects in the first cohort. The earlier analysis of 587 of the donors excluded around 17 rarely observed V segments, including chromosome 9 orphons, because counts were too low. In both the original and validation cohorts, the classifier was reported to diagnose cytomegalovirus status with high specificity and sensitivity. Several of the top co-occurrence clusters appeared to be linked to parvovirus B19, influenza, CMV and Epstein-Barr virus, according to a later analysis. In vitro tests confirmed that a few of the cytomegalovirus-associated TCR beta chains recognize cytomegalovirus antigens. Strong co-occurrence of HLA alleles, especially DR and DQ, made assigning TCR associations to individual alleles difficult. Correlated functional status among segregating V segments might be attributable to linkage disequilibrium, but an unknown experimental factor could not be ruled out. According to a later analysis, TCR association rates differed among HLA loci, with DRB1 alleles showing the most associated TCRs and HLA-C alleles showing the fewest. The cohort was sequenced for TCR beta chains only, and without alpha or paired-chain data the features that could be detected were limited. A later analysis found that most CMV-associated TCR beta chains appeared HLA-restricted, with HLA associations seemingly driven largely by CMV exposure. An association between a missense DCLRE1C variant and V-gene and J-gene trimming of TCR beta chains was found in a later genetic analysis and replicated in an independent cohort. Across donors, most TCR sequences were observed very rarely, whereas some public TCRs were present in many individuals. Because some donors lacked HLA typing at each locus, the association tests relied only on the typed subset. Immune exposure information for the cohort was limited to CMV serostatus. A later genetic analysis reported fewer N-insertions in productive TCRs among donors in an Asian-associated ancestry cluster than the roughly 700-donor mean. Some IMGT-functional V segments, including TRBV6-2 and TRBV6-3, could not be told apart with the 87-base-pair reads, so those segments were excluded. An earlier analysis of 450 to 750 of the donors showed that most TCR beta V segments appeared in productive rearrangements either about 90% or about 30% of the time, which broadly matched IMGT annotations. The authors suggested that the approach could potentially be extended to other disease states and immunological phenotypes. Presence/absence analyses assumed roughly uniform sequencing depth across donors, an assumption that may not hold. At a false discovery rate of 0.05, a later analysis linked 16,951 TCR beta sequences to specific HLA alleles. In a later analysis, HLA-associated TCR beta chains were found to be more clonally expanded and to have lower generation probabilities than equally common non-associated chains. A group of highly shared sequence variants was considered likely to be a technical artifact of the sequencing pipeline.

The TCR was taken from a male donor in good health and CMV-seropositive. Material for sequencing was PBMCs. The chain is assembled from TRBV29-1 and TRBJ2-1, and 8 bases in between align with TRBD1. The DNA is TGCAGCGTTCCTCCGGGACAGGTAAACAATGAGCAGTTCTTC. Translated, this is CSVPPGQVNNEQFF.